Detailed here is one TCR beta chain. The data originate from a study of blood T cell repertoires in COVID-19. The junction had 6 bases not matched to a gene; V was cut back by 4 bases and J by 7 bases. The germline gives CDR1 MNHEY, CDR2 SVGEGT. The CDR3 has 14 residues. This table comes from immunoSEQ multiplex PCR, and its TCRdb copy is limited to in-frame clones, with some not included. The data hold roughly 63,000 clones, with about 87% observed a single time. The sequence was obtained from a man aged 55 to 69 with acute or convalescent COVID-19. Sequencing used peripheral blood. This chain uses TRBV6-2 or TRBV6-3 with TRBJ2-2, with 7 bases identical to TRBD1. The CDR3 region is CASSLTGKFGELFF. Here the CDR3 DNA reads TGTGCCAGCAGTTTGACAGGGAAATTCGGGGAGCTGTTTTTT.